This TCR beta chain emerged from a study of shared clonotypes between healthy human individuals. About the research overall: The people who gave samples were a couple of women and a few men aged 18 to 49.

Germline lookup yields CDR1 LGHNA and CDR2 YSLEER. The CDR3 has 15 amino acids. Trimming shortened V by 4 bases and J by 3 bases, and 13 bases separated the two germline ends. This table comes from immunoSEQ multiplex PCR, and its TCRdb copy is limited to in-frame clones, with some not included. This table holds over a million clones, 95% to 97% found once. In the case of this clone: The antigen is not known.

Points from the study as a whole: Naive subsets usually exceeded memory subsets in estimated richness.

The gene calls are TRBV4-3 and TRBJ2-1, with a weak D call TRBD2 (6 bases). This TCR was sampled from a man aged 25-40 years in good health. Sequencing was done on a sample of naive CD4+ T cells sorted from blood. Subset of the sample: CD45RA+ positively selected. The CDR3 nucleotides read TGCGCCAGCAGCCGGGGGGAACGACGCTACAATGAGCAGTTCTTC. Translated: CASSRGERRYNEQFF.